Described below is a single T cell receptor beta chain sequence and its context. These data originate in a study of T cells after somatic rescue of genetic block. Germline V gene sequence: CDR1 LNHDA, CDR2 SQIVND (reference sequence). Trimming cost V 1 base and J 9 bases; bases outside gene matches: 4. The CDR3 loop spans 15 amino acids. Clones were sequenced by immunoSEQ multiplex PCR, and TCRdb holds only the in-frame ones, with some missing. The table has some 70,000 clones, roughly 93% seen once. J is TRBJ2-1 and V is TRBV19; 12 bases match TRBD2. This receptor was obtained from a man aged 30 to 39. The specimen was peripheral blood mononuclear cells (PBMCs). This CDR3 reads CASSIGTSGIGEQFF. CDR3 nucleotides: TGTGCCAGTAGTATAGGGACTAGCGGGATCGGTGAGCAGTTCTTC.